These 20 T cell receptor beta chains share one sample of origin, sequenced in a study of blood T cell repertoires in COVID-19. The assay was immunoSEQ multiplex PCR, and TCRdb's table has in-frame clones only and misses some. Here the sample spans roughly 250,000 clones, nearly 90% being singletons. Sequenced input: peripheral blood. Every receptor here comes from a woman aged 25 to 39 with acute or convalescent COVID-19.

This clone was found once. V and J are TRBV6-5 and TRBJ2-7; D call uncertain. This CDR3 contains 15 residues. Germline V gene sequence: CDR1 MNHEY, CDR2 SVGAGI. Trimming stripped 2 bases from V and 2 bases from J, with 13 bases between. The DNA for the CDR3 is TGTGCCAGCAGTTACCTTGACACAATCGCCTACGAGCAGTACTTC. Protein sequence: CASSYLDTIAYEQYF.

This chain joins TRBV27 and TRBJ2-7; 9 positions match TRBD2. Germline V gives CDR1 MNHEY, CDR2 SMNVEV (reference sequence). J gave up 2 bases and V 2 bases, and 10 bases lay outside the gene matches. The CDR3 consists of 17 residues. CDR3 DNA: TGTGCCAGCAGTTTAGGGCGGGAGGGACGTTCGACCTACGAGCAGTACTTC. Translated, it gives CASSLGREGRSTYEQYF.

The chain joins TRBV10-3 to TRBJ2-2; the match to TRBD2 covers 11 bases. Trimming took 2 bases from V and 6 from J; bases not matched to a gene: 8. The CDR3 loop spans 17 amino acids. The germline gives CDR1 ENHRY, CDR2 SYGVKD. CDR3 amino acids: CAISETSGRMSAGELFF. The CDR3 nucleotides read TGTGCCATCAGTGAGACTAGCGGGAGAATGAGCGCCGGGGAGCTGTTTTTT.

This rearrangement joins TRBV9 to TRBJ2-7; the D gene is possibly TRBD2 (5 bases). Between the trimmed V and J ends, which lost 0 bases and 5 bases, there was a span of 15 bases. This CDR3 has 15 residues. CDR1 SGDLS and CDR2 YYNGEE come from the germline V gene. The CDR3 sequence: CASSVGGSRVDEQYF. CDR3 sequence (DNA): TGTGCCAGCAGCGTAGGGGGTTCGAGGGTCGACGAGCAGTACTTC. Full variable domain (outside the CDR3, taken from reference TRBV9 and TRBJ2-7): DSGVTQTPKHLITATGQRVTLRCSPRSGDLSVYWYQQSLDQGLQFLIQYYNGEERAKGNILERFSAQQFPDLHSELNLSSLELGDSALYFCASSVGGSRVDEQYFGPGTRLTVT.

Ten or more counts support this clone. The chain combines TRBV5-8 with TRBJ2-1, with D possibly TRBD2 on 5 matching bases. This CDR3 region has 17 residues. CDR1 is SGHTS and CDR2 is YDEGEE in the germline V gene. Trimming removed 2 bases from V and 10 bases from J, with 25 bases in between. For the CDR3, the DNA is TGTGCCAGCAGCTTAGGGAACAGCGGCCCCTTAGACGTAGAGCAGTTCTTC. It encodes CASSLGNSGPLDVEQFF. The whole variable domain, filled in from reference TRBV5-8 and TRBJ2-1, reads EAGVTQSPTHLIKTRGQQATLRCSPISGHTSVYWYQQALGLGLQFLLWYDEGEERNRGNFPPRFSGRQFPNYSSELNVNALELEDSALYLCASSLGNSGPLDVEQFFGPGTRLTVL.

This chain links TRBV11-2 with TRBJ2-3; possible D gene TRBD2, 5 bases. The CDR3 extends over 15 amino acids. The germline V gene encodes CDR1 SGHAT and CDR2 FQNNGV. V was clipped by 6 bases and J by 5 bases, with 18 bases between them. The DNA for the CDR3 is TGTGCCAGCAGTTTGAGGGCGGGCCTACGAGATACGCAGTATTTT. Protein sequence: CASSLRAGLRDTQYF. Drawing the rest from reference TRBV11-2 and TRBJ2-3, the complete variable domain is EAGVAQSPRYKIIEKRQSVAFWCNPISGHATLYWYQQILGQGPKLLIQFQNNGVVDDSQLPKDRFSAERLKGVDSTLKIQPAKLEDSAVYLCASSLRAGLRDTQYFGPGTRLTVL.

The CDR3: CASSPEREVAKNIQYF. For the CDR3, the DNA is TGTGCCAGCTCACCCGAGCGGGAGGTAGCCAAAAACATTCAGTACTTC. The chain is built from TRBV18 and TRBJ2-4; 9 bases match TRBD2. Germline V gives CDR1 KGHSH, CDR2 LQKENI. CDR3 size: 16 residues. With V trimmed by 3 bases and J by 0 bases, 3 bases remained unmatched.

The chain carries TRBV11-2 and TRBJ2-2, with a weak D call TRBD1 (6 bases). Germline V lookup: CDR1 SGHAT, CDR2 FQNNGV. This CDR3 is built from 13 residues. V dropped 3 bases and J dropped 7 bases, with 9 bases sitting between them. The CDR3 spells CASSFQGFGELFF. For the CDR3, the DNA is TGTGCCAGCAGCTTCCAGGGGTTCGGGGAGCTGTTTTTT. The full variable domain, in which reference TRBV11-2 and TRBJ2-2 provide the parts outside the CDR3, is EAGVAQSPRYKIIEKRQSVAFWCNPISGHATLYWYQQILGQGPKLLIQFQNNGVVDDSQLPKDRFSAERLKGVDSTLKIQPAKLEDSAVYLCASSFQGFGELFFGEGSRLTVL.

Comment on this clone: The same CDR3 is also encoded by other DNA sequences in this sample. The chain couples TRBV20-1 to TRBJ2-1; D is uncertain. Germline V gene data show CDR1 as DFQATT and CDR2 as SNEGSKA (reference sequence). This CDR3 has 10 residues. Trimming took 3 bases from V and 9 from J, leaving 6 bases between them. CDR3 in amino acids: CSASRGEQFF. The CDR3 bases are TGCAGTGCTAGTAGAGGTGAGCAGTTCTTC.

The CDR3: CASSSVSGTSQETQYF. The CDR3 DNA follows: TGTGCCAGTAGTTCGGTTAGCGGGACCTCACAAGAGACCCAGTACTTC. The chain combines TRBV19 with TRBJ2-5; 8 bases fit TRBD2. Germline values: CDR1 LNHDA, CDR2 SQIVND (reference sequence). This CDR3 region has 16 residues. V lost 5 bases, J lost 2 bases, and 10 bases stayed unmatched.

The chain joins TRBV29-1 to TRBJ2-7; D is possibly TRBD2 (6 bases). Trimming cost V 7 bases and J 6 bases, with 19 bases left between them. Looked up from germline, CDR1 is SQVTM and CDR2 is ANQGSEA. The CDR3 spans 13 residues. The CDR3 protein is CSALQDAGGEQYF. DNA of the CDR3: TGCAGCGCACTCCAGGACGCCGGGGGCGAGCAGTACTTC.

This clone was counted a single time. The same CDR3 is also encoded by other DNA sequences in this sample. This sequence joins TRBV7-9 and TRBJ1-4; 7 nucleotides match TRBD1. The junction had 4 bases not matched to a gene; V was cut back by 1 base and J by 5 bases. The CDR3 length is 15 residues. The V gene's germline CDR1 is SEHNR and CDR2 FQNEAQ (reference sequence). In DNA form, the CDR3 reads TGTGCCAGCAGCTTAGGACAGGGCGAAAATGAAAAACTGTTTTTT. This sequence encodes CASSLGQGENEKLFF.

The gene calls are TRBV5-1 and TRBJ1-4, with 8 nucleotides matching TRBD1. The J segment lost 5 bases and the V segment lost 4 bases, leaving 10 bases of the junction unmatched. Per germline, CDR1 SGHRS and CDR2 YFSETQ. This CDR3 comprises 16 residues. CDR3 amino acids: CASSGGSGQGNEKLFF. The CDR3 region has the DNA TGCGCCAGCAGCGGTGGGAGTGGACAGGGAAATGAAAAACTGTTTTTT.

The CDR3 here is CASSQITGGSAEAFF. In nucleotides, the CDR3 is TGTGCCAGCAGCCAGATCACAGGGGGCAGCGCTGAAGCTTTCTTT. V gene TRBV14 combines with J gene TRBJ1-1, with 9 bases identical to TRBD1. The CDR3 extends over 15 amino acids. Germline V gives CDR1 SGHDN, CDR2 FVKESK. The V gene end was trimmed by 3 bases and the J gene end by 6 bases; junction bases not matched to a gene: 8.

The chain is built from TRBV5-4 and TRBJ1-3; D unclear. Germline CDR1 reads SGHNT; CDR2 reads YYREEE (reference sequence). CDR3 length: 14 amino acids. V lost 2 bases to trimming and J lost 0 bases, with 6 bases between them. CDR3: CASSFGDSGNTIYF. The CDR3 DNA sequence: TGTGCCAGCAGCTTCGGGGACTCTGGAAACACCATATATTTT. Looking up the rest from reference TRBV5-4 and TRBJ1-3 gives the full variable domain: ETGVTQSPTHLIKTRGQQVTLRCSSQSGHNTVSWYQQALGQGPQFIFQYYREEENGRGNFPPRFSGLQFPNYSSELNVNALELDDSALYLCASSFGDSGNTIYFGEGSWLTVV.

In nucleotides, the CDR3 is TGTGCCAGCAGTGCCGAGACAGGGTTAAGGGCTTTCTTT. Its protein is CASSAETGLRAFF. V usage is TRBV27 and J usage is TRBJ1-1, with 7 bases that match TRBD1. V trimming: 5 bases; J trimming: 11 bases; junction bases outside the gene matches: 11. Germline values: CDR1 MNHEY, CDR2 SMNVEV (reference sequence). This CDR3 is built from 13 residues.

The chain is built from TRBV9 and TRBJ2-1, with TRBD1 matching 8 bases. The CDR3 is made up of 13 amino acids. The germline V gene encodes CDR1 SGDLS and CDR2 YYNGEE. The V and J ends lost 4 bases and 8 bases, in that order; junction bases with no gene match: 5. The CDR3 region is CASSIQGAYEQFF. DNA of the CDR3: TGTGCCAGCAGCATTCAGGGGGCATATGAGCAGTTCTTC.

The chain is built from TRBV10-2 and TRBJ2-1; weak D call: TRBD2 (6 bases). In germline, CDR1 is WSHSY, CDR2 SAAADI. The CDR3 covers 14 residues. The V gene lost 0 bases and the J gene lost 8 bases, with 11 bases spanning the gap. CDR3 protein: CASSESRLVYEQFF. As DNA, the CDR3 is TGCGCCAGCAGTGAGTCTAGACTAGTTTATGAGCAGTTCTTC.

The rearrangement uses TRBV7-9 and TRBJ2-1; 11 nucleotides align to TRBD1. This CDR3 region has 17 residues. V gave up 4 bases and J gave up 6 bases; unmatched junction bases: 11. The germline V gene has CDR1 SEHNR and CDR2 FQNEAQ (reference sequence). The CDR3 region is CASSSTKTDRGRNEQFF. CDR3 nucleotides: TGTGCCAGCAGCTCTACAAAGACGGACAGGGGGCGCAATGAGCAGTTCTTC.

A few counts support this clone. The chain has TRBV11-3 and TRBJ1-3, with D perhaps matching TRBD1 (5 bases). Trimming stripped 1 base from V and 0 bases from J, with 10 bases between. Germline V gene data show CDR1 as SGHNT and CDR2 as YENEEA. The CDR3 has 16 amino acids. CDR3 DNA: TGTGCCAGCAGCTTAGGTCCACAGGTCTCTGGAAACACCATATATTTT. It translates to CASSLGPQVSGNTIYF.